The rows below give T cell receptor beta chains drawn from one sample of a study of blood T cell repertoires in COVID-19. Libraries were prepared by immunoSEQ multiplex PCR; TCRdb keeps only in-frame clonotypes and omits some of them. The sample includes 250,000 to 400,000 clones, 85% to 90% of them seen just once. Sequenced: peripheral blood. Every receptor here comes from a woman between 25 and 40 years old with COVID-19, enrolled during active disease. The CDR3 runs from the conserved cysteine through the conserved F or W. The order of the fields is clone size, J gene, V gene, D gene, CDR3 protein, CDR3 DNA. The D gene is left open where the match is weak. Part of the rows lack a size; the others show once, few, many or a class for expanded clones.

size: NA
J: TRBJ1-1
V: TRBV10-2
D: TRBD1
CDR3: CASTKGQGFTEAFF
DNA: TGCGCCAGCACTAAGGGACAGGGCTTTACTGAAGCTTTCTTT

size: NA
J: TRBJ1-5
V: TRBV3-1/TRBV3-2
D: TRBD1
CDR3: CASGPTGVNQPQHF
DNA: TGTGCCAGCGGCCCGACAGGGGTTAATCAGCCCCAGCATTTT

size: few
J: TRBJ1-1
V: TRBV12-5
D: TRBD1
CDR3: CASGLDHGTGLAEAFF
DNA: TGTGCTAGTGGTTTGGACCACGGGACAGGGTTGGCTGAAGCTTTCTTT

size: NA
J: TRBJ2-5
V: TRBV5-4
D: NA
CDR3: CASSLRKRETQYF
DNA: TGTGCCAGCAGCCTGCGAAAGAGGGAGACCCAGTACTTC

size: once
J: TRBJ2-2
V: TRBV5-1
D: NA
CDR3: CASSAQGPNTGELFF
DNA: TGCGCCAGCAGCGCACAGGGACCGAACACCGGGGAGCTGTTTTTT

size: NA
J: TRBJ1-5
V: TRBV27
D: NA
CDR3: CASSLGRNQPQHF
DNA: TGTGCCAGCAGTTTAGGGAGAAATCAGCCCCAGCATTTT

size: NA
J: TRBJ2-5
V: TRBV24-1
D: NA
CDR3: CATSVPQPETQYF
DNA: TGTGCCACCAGTGTCCCACAACCGGAGACCCAGTACTTC

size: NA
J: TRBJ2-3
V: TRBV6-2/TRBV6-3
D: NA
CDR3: CASSPGGGMADTQYF
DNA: TGTGCCAGCAGCCCCGGTGGGGGCATGGCAGATACGCAGTATTTT

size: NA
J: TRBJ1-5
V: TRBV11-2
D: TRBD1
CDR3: CASSPGGQPQHF
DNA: TGTGCCAGCAGCCCAGGGGGTCAGCCCCAGCATTTT

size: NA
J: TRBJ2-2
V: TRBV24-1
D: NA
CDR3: CATSDPDTGELFF
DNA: TGTGCCACCAGTGATCCGGACACCGGGGAGCTGTTTTTT

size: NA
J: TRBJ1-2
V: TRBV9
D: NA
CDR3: CASSVHRDARGYTF
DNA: TGTGCCAGCAGCGTACACAGGGACGCTCGTGGCTACACCTTC

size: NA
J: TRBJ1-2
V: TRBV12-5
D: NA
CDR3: CASGLISGGYTF
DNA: TGTGCTAGTGGTTTGATATCGGGGGGCTACACCTTC

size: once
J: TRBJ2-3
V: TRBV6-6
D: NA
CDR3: CASSSGQRDTDTQYF
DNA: TGTGCCAGCAGCTCCGGACAGCGAGATACAGATACGCAGTATTTT

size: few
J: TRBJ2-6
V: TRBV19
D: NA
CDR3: CASSIEGGSGANVLTF
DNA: TGTGCCAGTAGTATAGAGGGAGGCTCTGGGGCCAACGTCCTGACTTTC

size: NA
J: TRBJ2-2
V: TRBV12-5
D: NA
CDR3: CASGPDYQSLTGELFF
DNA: TGTGCTAGTGGCCCAGATTACCAGTCTTTGACCGGGGAGCTGTTTTTT

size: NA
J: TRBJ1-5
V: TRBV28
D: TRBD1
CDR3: CASSSDRGRQPQHF
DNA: TGTGCCAGCAGCTCCGACAGGGGAAGGCAGCCCCAGCATTTT

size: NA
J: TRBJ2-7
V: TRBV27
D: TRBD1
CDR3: CASSLAWQGVNEQYF
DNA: TGTGCCAGCAGTTTAGCTTGGCAGGGGGTGAACGAGCAGTACTTC

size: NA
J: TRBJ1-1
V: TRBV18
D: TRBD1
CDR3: CASSPLAGTGANTEAFF
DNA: TGTGCCAGCTCACCTCTGGCCGGGACAGGGGCGAACACTGAAGCTTTCTTT

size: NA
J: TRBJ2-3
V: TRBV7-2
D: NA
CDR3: CASRWDLTDTQYF
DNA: TGTGCCAGCAGGTGGGACTTAACAGATACGCAGTATTTT

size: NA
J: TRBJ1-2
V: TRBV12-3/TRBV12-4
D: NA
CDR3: CASTESGTYGYTF
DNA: TGTGCCAGCACCGAATCAGGAACTTATGGCTACACCTTC

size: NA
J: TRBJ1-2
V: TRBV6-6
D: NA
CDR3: CASSWVGGDINYGYTF
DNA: TGTGCCAGCAGTTGGGTAGGGGGTGACATTAACTATGGCTACACCTTC

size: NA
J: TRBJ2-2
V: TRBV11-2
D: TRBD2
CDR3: CASTRGVLAGVGTGELFF
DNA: TGTGCCAGCACCCGAGGGGTGCTAGCGGGAGTAGGGACCGGGGAGCTGTTTTTT

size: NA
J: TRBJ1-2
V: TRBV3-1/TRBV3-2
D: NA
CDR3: CASSQDRPREENYGYTF
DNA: TGTGCCAGCAGCCAAGATCGACCGAGGGAGGAAAACTATGGCTACACCTTC

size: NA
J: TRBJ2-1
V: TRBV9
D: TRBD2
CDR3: CASSGGTSGGKSYNEQFF
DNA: TGTGCCAGCAGTGGCGGGACTAGCGGGGGAAAATCCTACAATGAGCAGTTCTTC

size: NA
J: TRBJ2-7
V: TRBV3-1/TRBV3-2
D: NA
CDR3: CASSHMAGLTYEQYF
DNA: TGTGCCAGCAGCCATATGGCGGGACTTACCTACGAGCAGTACTTC